Below, one T cell receptor beta chain is given with its context. What it binds is unknown. In this cohort's terms, stable hyperthyroidism meant no ophthalmopathy by 18 months of follow-up. Other autoimmune diseases, uncontrolled infections, pregnancy and lactation each led to patient exclusion. Diagnosis relied on clinical symptoms, serum thyroxine, TRAb, thyroid ultrasound and orbital computed tomography. These data are taken from a study of Graves' ophthalmopathy and Graves' hyperthyroidism. Using RNA transcripts, the TCR beta CDR3 regions were amplified. First-round RT-PCR employed HTBI primers, with a second-round multiplex PCR after it. Using its own MiXCR run on the multiplex PCR reads, TCRdb lists one record per CDR3 protein. The sample includes some 350,000 distinct CDR3 sequences, about a sixth seen only once; the top ten take 2.4%. Study-level findings and limits: Blood was where most expanded thyroid clonotypes above 0.001 frequency also turned up.

The CDR3 is made up of 14 amino acids. In germline, CDR1 is MNHNS, CDR2 SASEGT. V dropped 1 base and J dropped 3; count of bases not matched to a gene: 1. This chain uses TRBV6-1 with TRBJ2-7; 9 nucleotides line up with TRBD1. This TCR came from an adult woman with stable Graves' hyperthyroidism. Sequenced input: peripheral blood. CDR3 bases: TGTGCCAGCAGTGAAGGGACAGGGGACTACGAGCAGTACTTC. Its protein product is CASSEGTGDYEQYF.